This T cell receptor (beta chain) was captured in a study of synovial regulatory T cells in juvenile arthritis (dated by TCRdb to the mid-2010s). With regard to the full study: Among sequenced patients, three were therapy-naive, one received methotrexate plus infliximab, 6 or 7 received methotrexate, and one had no treatment information. Effector T cell subsets from the study cohort were also sequenced for comparisons, but the Treg dataset by itself includes only blood Treg cells and synovial fluid Treg cells. TCR repertoire comparisons included Treg and Teff subsets from under 14 JIA patients with active disease. The study compared TCRbeta CDR3 repertoires of blood iaTreg cells, other blood Treg cells and synovial fluid Treg cells from matched patient samples.

The CDR3 has 17 amino acids, counting the end cysteine and phenylalanine. Only the protein is on record. From a lookup of the germline V gene (reference sequence), CDR1 and CDR2 are LNHDA and SQIVND. Libraries came from the immunoSEQ multiplex PCR assay. TCRbeta CDR3 sequencing was performed by Adaptive Biotechnologies. The published analysis was carried out like this. Repertoire similarity used the Chao-modified Jaccard index and median clonotype overlap from 200 random subsamples at equal sample size. The similarity analyses were run on either productive nucleotide sequences or amino acid sequences translated in silico. Hierarchical clustering with single linkage and t-SNE based on Chao-modified Jaccard distances were used to compare repertoires. Repertoire diversity was assessed with the Renyi index over a range of alpha values after the sample sizes were normalised. The table was pulled from immuneACCESS by TCRdb, which kept in-frame rearrangements only. Such tables lose some clones; where checked, under half of the loss comes from unresolved V genes, and the rest has no known cause. V and J calls plus clone size are reproduced from that table; the DNA served to infer D and trimming. The table for this sample lists about 9,700 clones. Under 0.9% of the sample lies in the top ten.

The donors for the TCR repertoire analysis were approximately 11 juvenile idiopathic arthritis patients with active disease who had not reached inactive disease, of whom 3 were polyarticular and 8 were oligoarticular. The TCR-sequenced patients had a median age of around 12 years (range about 2.1-22.9) and median disease duration of roughly seven years (range 0.2-19.1). The samples used for TCR repertoire analysis were collected at two centres in Italy. Peripheral blood mononuclear cells were separated on a Histopaque-1077 density gradient and then cryopreserved in about 90% FCS with about 10% DMSO. What the work shows at the level of the full study, not this receptor alone: Lower TCR diversity was observed in blood iaTreg cells than in other blood Treg cells, consistent with antigen-driven expansion. iaTreg TCR repertoires were largely private across patients and partially overlapped with synovial Teff and blood CPL repertoires. Synovial Treg cells shared more CDR3 sequences with iaTreg cells than with other blood Treg cells; Chao-Jaccard similarity confirmed closer relation.

Points on this clone: The antigen it binds to is not known.

Sequenced input: Treg cells from blood. The cell subset or site label, as the study defines it: remaining (HLA-DR-negative) circulating blood Treg cells. The rearrangement joined TRBV19 to TRBJ2-3; no DNA is available, so the TRBD2 call from TCRdb remains unchecked. This clonotype was sampled from a donor between 2 and 35 years old with juvenile idiopathic arthritis. The CDR3 region has the sequence CASSMGLAGARTDTQYF.